This TCR beta chain stems from a study of CD8 T cells in Susac syndrome. Study-wide findings and caveats: That the number of individuals in its TCR sequencing and HLA analysis was relatively small was acknowledged by the study.

This clonotype was seen a single time. As yet, its antigen is unknown. Random hexamers were used to reverse transcribe an amount of about 0.5 to 1 ug RNA. Amplification of TCR beta CDR3 by immunoSEQ multiplex PCR spanned 54 Vbeta and 13 Jbeta. MiXCR, applied by TCRdb to the immunoSEQ multiplex PCR reads, yields one record per CDR3 protein. The sample carries under 350,000 distinct CDR3 sequences, about 90% recorded once. The CDR3 covers 17 residues. Germline V lookup: CDR1 ENHRY, CDR2 SYGVKD. J gave up 0 bases and V 0 bases, and 4 bases lay outside the gene matches. Peripheral blood CD8+ and CD4+ T cells were profiled by TCR beta sequencing. Negative isolation yielded the CD8+ and CD4+ T cells, while FACS enriched the TEMRA cells.

The clonotype was recovered from a human donor with multiple sclerosis. Sequences were obtained from CD4+ T cells from PBMCs. The J gene is TRBJ2-1, the V gene TRBV10-3; 8 bases agree with TRBD2. CDR3 in amino acids: CAISESTAGASYNEQFF. The CDR3 DNA follows: TGTGCCATCAGTGAGTCCACAGCGGGAGCCTCCTACAATGAGCAGTTCTTC.